This T cell receptor (beta chain) came from a study of cytomegalovirus exposure and HLA in healthy donors. V dropped 3 bases and J dropped 4 bases, with 13 bases sitting between them. Germline CDR1 and CDR2: SGDLS and YYNGEE. CDR3 length equals 14 residues. Measured with immunoSEQ multiplex PCR; TCRdb has only the in-frame clones, and not every one. This sample has 150,000 to 200,000 clones, with about four fifths found just once. The sequenced sample consisted of PBMCs. This rearrangement joins TRBV9 to TRBJ2-5; possible D gene TRBD2, 6 bases. This TCR was sampled from a woman younger than 30 in good health and CMV-seropositive. The CDR3 sequence is CASSGSGSSETQYF. CDR3 nucleotide sequence: TGTGCCAGCAGCGGTAGCGGTTCGTCAGAGACCCAGTACTTC. The full variable domain, completed using reference TRBV9 and TRBJ2-5, is DSGVTQTPKHLITATGQRVTLRCSPRSGDLSVYWYQQSLDQGLQFLIQYYNGEERAKGNILERFSAQQFPDLHSELNLSSLELGDSALYFCASSGSGSSETQYFGPGTRLLVL.